Sequencing of this TCR beta chain was carried out in a study of T cells in Graves' hyperthyroidism and ophthalmopathy. Trimming at V came to 8 bases and at J to 7 bases, leaving 11 bases not matched to a gene. The CDR3 length is 13 residues. Germline-derived CDR1 and CDR2 are DFQATT and SNEGSKA (reference sequence). What was amplified from RNA transcripts were TCR beta CDR3 regions. The HTBI primer set drove a first-round RT-PCR of the TCR CDR3. TCRdb ran MiXCR on the multiplex PCR reads and lists one entry per CDR3 protein. The sample contains 530,000 or so distinct CDR3 sequences, over 15% of which appear only once. This clonotype showed up just a few times.

The clonotype was recovered from a woman between 18 and 30 years old with Graves' ophthalmopathy. The chain employs TRBV20-1 and TRBJ2-7, with 10 bases fitting TRBD1. Source material: blood. CDR3 bases: TGCAGTACCCGGGGACAGGGGCTCTGGGAGCAGTACTTC. This gives the protein CSTRGQGLWEQYF.